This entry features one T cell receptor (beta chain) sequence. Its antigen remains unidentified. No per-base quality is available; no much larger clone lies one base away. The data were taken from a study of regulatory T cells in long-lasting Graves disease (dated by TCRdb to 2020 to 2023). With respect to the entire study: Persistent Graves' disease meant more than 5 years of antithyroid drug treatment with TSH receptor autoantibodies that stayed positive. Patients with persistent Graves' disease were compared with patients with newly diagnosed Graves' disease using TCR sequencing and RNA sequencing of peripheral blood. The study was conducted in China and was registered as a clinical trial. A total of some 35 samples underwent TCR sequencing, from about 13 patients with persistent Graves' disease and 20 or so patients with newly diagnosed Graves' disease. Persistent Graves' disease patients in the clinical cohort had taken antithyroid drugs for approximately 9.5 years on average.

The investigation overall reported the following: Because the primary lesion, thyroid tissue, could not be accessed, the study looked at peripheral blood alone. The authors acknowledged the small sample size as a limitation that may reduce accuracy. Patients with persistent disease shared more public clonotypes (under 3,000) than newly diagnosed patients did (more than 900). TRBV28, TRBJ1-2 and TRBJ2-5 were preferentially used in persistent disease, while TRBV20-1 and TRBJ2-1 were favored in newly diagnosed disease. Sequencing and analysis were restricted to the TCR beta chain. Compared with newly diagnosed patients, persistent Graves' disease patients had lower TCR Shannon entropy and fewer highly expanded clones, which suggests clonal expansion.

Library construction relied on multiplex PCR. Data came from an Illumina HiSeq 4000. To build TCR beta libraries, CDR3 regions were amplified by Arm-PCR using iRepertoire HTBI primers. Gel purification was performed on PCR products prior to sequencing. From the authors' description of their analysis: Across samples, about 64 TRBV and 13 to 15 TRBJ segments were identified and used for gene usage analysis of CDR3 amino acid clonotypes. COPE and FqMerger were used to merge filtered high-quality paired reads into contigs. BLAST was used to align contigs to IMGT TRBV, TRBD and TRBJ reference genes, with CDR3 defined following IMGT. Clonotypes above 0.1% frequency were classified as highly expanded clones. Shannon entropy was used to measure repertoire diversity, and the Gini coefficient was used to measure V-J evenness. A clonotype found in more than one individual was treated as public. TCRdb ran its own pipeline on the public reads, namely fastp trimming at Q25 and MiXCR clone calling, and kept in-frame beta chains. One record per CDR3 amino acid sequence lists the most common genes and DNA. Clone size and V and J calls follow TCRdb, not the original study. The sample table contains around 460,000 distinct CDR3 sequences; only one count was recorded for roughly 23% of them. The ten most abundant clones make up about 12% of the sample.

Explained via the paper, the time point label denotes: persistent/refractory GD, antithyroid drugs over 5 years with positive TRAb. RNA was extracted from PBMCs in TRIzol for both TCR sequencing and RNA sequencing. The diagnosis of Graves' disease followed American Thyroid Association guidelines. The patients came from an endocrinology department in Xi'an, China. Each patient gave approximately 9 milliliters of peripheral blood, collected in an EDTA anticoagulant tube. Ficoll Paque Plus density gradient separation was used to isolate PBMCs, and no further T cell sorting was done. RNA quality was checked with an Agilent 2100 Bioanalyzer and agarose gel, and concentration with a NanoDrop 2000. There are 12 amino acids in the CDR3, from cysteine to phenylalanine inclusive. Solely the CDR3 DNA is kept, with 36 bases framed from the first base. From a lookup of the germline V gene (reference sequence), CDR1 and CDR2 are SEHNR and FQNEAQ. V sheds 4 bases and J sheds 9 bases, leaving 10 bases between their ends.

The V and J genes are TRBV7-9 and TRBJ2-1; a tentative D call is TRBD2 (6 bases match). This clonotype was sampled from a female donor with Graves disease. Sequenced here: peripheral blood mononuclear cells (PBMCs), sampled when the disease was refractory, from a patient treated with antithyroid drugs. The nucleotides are TGTGCCAGCAGCTCTAGCGTAGGTGAGCAGTTCTTC. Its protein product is CASSSSVGEQFF. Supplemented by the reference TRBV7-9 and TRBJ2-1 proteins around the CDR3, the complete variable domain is DTGVSQNPRHKITKRGQNVTFRCDPISEHNRLYWYRQTLGQGPEFLTYFQNEAQLEKSRLLSDRFSAERPKGSFSTLEIQRTEQGDSAMYLCASSSSVGEQFFGPGTRLTVL.